The source of this TCR beta chain is a study of OX40 agonist ivuxolimab in advanced cancers. Across the study: Prior checkpoint blockade (anti-PD-1, anti-PD-L1 or anti-CTLA-4) was permitted; 40% had it. Overall study results and limits: At doses 0.1 to 3.0 mg/kg, CD4+ and CD8+ clones expanded. Some nonresponders likewise displayed low normalized T-cell clonal expansion.

The CDR3 runs to 12 residues. V lost 3 bases and J 6 bases, leaving 8 bases between the germline ends. Germline V CDR1 and CDR2: MRHNA, SNTAGT. Researchers took blood at baseline, on cycle 4 day 1, and on cycle 7 day 1. The repertoire was sequenced with immunoSEQ multiplex PCR; TCRdb's copy has only in-frame clones and lacks some. The sample contains about 95,000 clones, around 85% of which appear only once. This clone occurred once. The target antigen is unknown. The sequence was obtained from an adult with an advanced solid tumor such as melanoma, head and neck, liver or kidney cancer. The J gene is TRBJ1-2, the V gene TRBV6-4; D is ambiguous. Sequencing used CD4+ or CD8+ T cells sorted from blood, obtained in a trial of the OX40 agonist ivuxolimab. For the CDR3, the DNA is TGTGCCAGCAGTGATGGCGGAGATGGCTACACCTTC. It is translated as CASSDGGDGYTF.